This T cell receptor (beta chain) was identified during a study of T cells in Graves' hyperthyroidism and ophthalmopathy. Findings of the study overall: Blood also contained most expanded thyroid clonotypes above 0.001.

Trimming removed 5 bases from V and 4 bases from J; junction bases left unmatched: 8. Germline loops: CDR1 SEHNR, CDR2 FQNEAQ (reference sequence). This CDR3 region has 15 residues. Using RNA transcripts as the source, TCR beta CDR3 regions were amplified. During a first-round RT-PCR of the TCR CDR3, the HTBI primer set was used. Using its own MiXCR run on the multiplex PCR reads, TCRdb lists one record per CDR3 protein. The sample lists about 500,000 distinct CDR3 sequences; under 20% were seen once. The sample holds many counts of this clonotype. The antigen remains unidentified. A Clinical Activity Score of at least 3, a NOSPECS grade of at least 4 and a duration under 3 months were recorded in the ophthalmopathy patients. The study based diagnoses on clinical symptoms, serum thyroxine and TRAb, thyroid ultrasound and orbital computed tomography. The authors obtained PBMCs from about 9 ml of fresh peripheral blood.

This clonotype originated in a woman between 18 and 29 years old with Graves' ophthalmopathy. The sample comprised blood. The V and J genes are TRBV7-9 and TRBJ2-1, with 7 bases identical to TRBD2. This chain's CDR3 is CASSPSGGGYNEQFF. CDR3 nucleotides: TGTGCCAGCAGCCCCTCCGGCGGGGGTTACAATGAGCAGTTCTTC.